Listed here are 20 T cell receptor beta chains from one sample, sequenced in a study of Ad26.COV2.S vaccination and SARS-CoV-2 variants. Only in-frame clones appear in the TCRdb table, and some are missing; sequencing was by immunoSEQ multiplex PCR. The sample contains over 400,000 clones, roughly 91% of which appear only once. Documented treatment: about 20 received Ad26.COV2.S at low or high dose, single or two shots; 5 received placebo; per-sample allocation not given. Sampling occurred on day 63 after the first vaccine or placebo injection. The specimen was peripheral blood, collected in a trial of Ad26.COV2.S vaccine versus placebo. The receptors here all came from a person aged 18-65 years who received the Ad26.COV2.S COVID-19 vaccine or a placebo.

This rearrangement joins TRBV7-8 to TRBJ2-1; 7 bases align to TRBD2. V was pared by 5 bases and J by 5 bases, with 21 bases of the junction left unmatched. The CDR3 covers 19 residues. Germline V CDR1 and CDR2: SGHVS, FQNEAQ. CDR3 coding DNA: TGTGCCAGCAGCCCCCGAAGGACTAGGCTTTTAAGCATGCACAATGAGCAGTTCTTC. Its protein is CASSPRRTRLLSMHNEQFF.

The chain uses TRBV11-3 and TRBJ2-1; D might be TRBD2 (6 bases). The CDR3 runs 13 residues. V was cut by 6 bases and J by 4 bases, with 10 bases left in between. Germline CDR1 is SGHNT and CDR2 is YENEEA. The CDR3 spells CASSSREYNEQFF. CDR3 sequence (DNA): TGTGCCAGCAGTTCGCGGGAATACAATGAGCAGTTCTTC.

A word on this clone: Other DNA sequences in this specimen translate into the identical CDR3. The rearrangement joins TRBV7-9 to TRBJ2-2; tentative D call: TRBD1 (6 bases). The CDR3 has 15 amino acids. Germline lookup yields CDR1 SEHNR and CDR2 FQNEAQ (reference sequence). V lost 1 base, J lost 1 base, and 7 bases lay in between. The CDR3 sequence: CASSLGGGNTGELFF. DNA of the CDR3: TGTGCCAGCAGCTTAGGAGGGGGGAACACCGGGGAGCTGTTTTTT.

The chain is built from TRBV4-2 and TRBJ2-7, with D possibly matching TRBD1 (6 bases). Trimming took off 4 bases at V and 2 bases at J, with 12 bases between the two ends. Germline lookup yields CDR1 LGHNA and CDR2 YNFKEQ. The CDR3 has 14 residues. In DNA, the CDR3 is TGTGCCAGCAGCCCAGGGGACAAAACCTACGAGCAGTACTTC. Encoded protein: CASSPGDKTYEQYF.

A few counts support this clone. The chain carries TRBV27 and TRBJ2-2; TRBD2 matches at 8 bases. V lost 10 bases to trimming and J lost 6 bases; unmatched junction nucleotides: 7. The CDR3 contains 13 residues. In germline, CDR1 is MNHEY, CDR2 SMNVEV (reference sequence). The CDR3 DNA sequence: TGTGCCACCGCCGCAGCGGGGGCCGGGGAGCTGTTTTTT. Protein sequence: CATAAAGAGELFF.

The V call is TRBV6-4, the J call TRBJ2-7; D remains ambiguous. V was trimmed by 3 bases and J by 4 bases, leaving 10 bases between them. The CDR3 has 13 residues. The germline V gene encodes CDR1 MRHNA and CDR2 SNTAGT. The CDR3 DNA reads TGTGCCAGCAGTGAAGGGCCAGAGTACGAGCAGTACTTC. Protein: CASSEGPEYEQYF.

The chain joins TRBV7-3 to TRBJ1-1; D not certain. The CDR3 spans 13 residues. The V end was cut by 4 bases, the J end by 4 bases, with 10 bases between. Germline V gives CDR1 SGHTA, CDR2 FQGTGA. The CDR3 spells CASSSSPGTEAFF. The CDR3 nucleotides are TGTGCCAGCAGCTCCAGTCCGGGCACTGAAGCTTTCTTT.

The chain links TRBV19 to TRBJ2-3; tentatively, D is TRBD1 (7 bases). V lost 6 bases to trimming and J lost 5 bases, with 21 bases between them. CDR1 and CDR2 (germline): LNHDA, SQIVND (reference sequence). The CDR3 is 16 residues long. DNA for the CDR3: TGTGCCAGTAGGGAACTTACAGGGGCGCGGGGAGATACGCAGTATTTT. Protein product: CASRELTGARGDTQYF.

This clone occurred a few times. The gene calls are TRBV28 and TRBJ1-5; D possibly corresponds to TRBD1 (5 bases). The V gene's germline CDR1 is MDHEN and CDR2 SYDVKM. Trimming shortened V by 4 bases and J by 5 bases, and 9 bases separated the two germline ends. CDR3 size: 13 residues. The CDR3 DNA is TGTGCCAGCAGTTGGGGGACCGATCAGCCCCAGCATTTT. It is translated as CASSWGTDQPQHF.

The chain has TRBV28 and TRBJ1-2, with D maybe TRBD1 (6 bases). This CDR3 is built from 15 residues. Germline V lookup: CDR1 MDHEN, CDR2 SYDVKM. V lost 6 bases, J lost 4 bases, and 18 bases lay in between. The DNA of the CDR3 is TGTGCCAGCAGCTACGTTGGGGACAAAGGCTATGGCTACACCTTC. Translated: CASSYVGDKGYGYTF.

This clone was observed a few times. The CDR3 here is CASSPGGGRRGRPYGYTF. The CDR3 DNA reads as TGTGCCAGCTCACCAGGGGGAGGTCGCAGGGGGCGACCTTATGGCTACACCTTC. The rearrangement joins TRBV18 to TRBJ1-2, with 8 bases lining up with TRBD1. This CDR3 has 18 amino acids. V dropped 2 bases and J dropped 5; count of bases not matched to a gene: 16. Germline V gene sequence: CDR1 KGHSH, CDR2 LQKENI.

V usage is TRBV20-1 and J usage is TRBJ1-2; tentatively, D is TRBD1 (6 bases). Trimming took 4 bases from V and 7 from J, leaving 10 bases between them. The CDR3 length is 11 residues. Germline loops: CDR1 DFQATT, CDR2 SNEGSKA (reference sequence). In nucleotides, the CDR3 is TGCAGTGCTAACCCACAGGGTGGCTACACCTTC. It is translated as CSANPQGGYTF.

The V call is TRBV30, the J call TRBJ2-7, with 12 positions matching TRBD2. V shed 1 base and J 4 bases; nucleotides not matched to a gene: 8. This CDR3 contains 16 residues. Germline V lookup: CDR1 GTSNPN, CDR2 SVGIG (reference sequence). This chain's CDR3 is CAWSEDLAGGPYEQYF. In DNA, the CDR3 is TGTGCCTGGAGTGAGGATCTAGCGGGAGGGCCGTACGAGCAGTACTTC.

V usage is TRBV27 and J usage is TRBJ1-6; no definite D call. Germline V gives CDR1 MNHEY, CDR2 SMNVEV (reference sequence). V gave up 4 bases and J gave up 4 bases, with 11 bases separating them. The CDR3 totals 15 residues. The CDR3 is CASSSRLEYNSPLHF. CDR3 nucleotides: TGTGCCAGCAGTTCCAGGTTGGAATATAATTCACCCCTCCACTTT.

The sample holds one count of this clone. The chain couples TRBV19 to TRBJ1-1; unclear D gene. This CDR3 has 14 amino acids. Germline V gene lookup returns CDR1 LNHDA and CDR2 SQIVND (reference sequence). V dropped 1 base and J dropped 1 base, with 7 bases sitting between them. DNA of the CDR3: TGTGCCAGTAGTATAGTAGCGGGGAACACTGAAGCTTTCTTT. This codes for CASSIVAGNTEAFF.

In the case of this clone: One end of the junction fails to match germline, which may point to a read error. The chain employs TRBV28 and TRBJ2-7; TRBD1 might be the D (5 bases). The CDR3 loop spans 11 amino acids. CDR1 is MDHEN and CDR2 is SYDVKM in the germline V gene. The CDR3 is CASSLNAGSDF. The CDR3 region has the DNA TGTGCCAGCAGTTTGAATGCAGGGTCGGACTTC.

This clone was found a few times. V usage is TRBV7-2 and J usage is TRBJ2-7; 10 nucleotides align to TRBD1. Germline V CDR1 and CDR2: SGHTA, FQGNSA. This CDR3 is 15 amino acids long. V dropped 5 bases and J dropped 4; count of bases not matched to a gene: 8. DNA of the CDR3: TGTGCCAGCAGCATGGGACAGGGGAGGGAGTACGAGCAGTACTTC. It yields the protein CASSMGQGREYEQYF.

V is TRBV7-9 and J is TRBJ1-3; 7 bases fit TRBD1. Germline CDR1 is SEHNR and CDR2 is FQNEAQ (reference sequence). The trim removed 5 bases at V and 4 bases at J, leaving 11 bases unmatched. The CDR3 totals 16 residues. The CDR3 region has the DNA TGTGCCAGCAGCCTCTCCCAGGGGGTCGGAGGAAACACCATATATTTT. Its translation is CASSLSQGVGGNTIYF.

This clone has just a few counts. The chain has TRBV3-1 (or the pseudogene TRBV3-2) and TRBJ2-2, with D hard to call. There are 13 residues in the CDR3. Trimming cost V 0 bases and J 13 bases, with 12 bases left between them. Germline-derived CDR1 and CDR2 are LGHDT and YNNKEL (reference sequence). The CDR3 coding sequence is TGTGCCAGCAGCCAAGATCCACCAATCGGGCTGTTTTTT. As protein: CASSQDPPIGLFF.

The V gene is TRBV9, the J gene TRBJ2-7, with TRBD2 matching over 13 bases. Losses at the gene ends were 0 bases for V and 7 bases for J; bases not matched to a gene: 4. The germline V gene encodes CDR1 SGDLS and CDR2 YYNGEE. This CDR3 spans 15 amino acids. For the CDR3, the DNA is TGTGCCAGCAGCGTAGCTACGGGACTAGCGGGGGAGCAGTACTTC. This translates into CASSVATGLAGEQYF.